The clone carrying this T cell receptor beta chain occurred a few times. Its target is not known. The entry originates in a study of beta chain features in type 1 diabetes. Study-level results: Over-representation of high TCR-expressing cells was a possible consequence of cDNA sequencing. Moderately but significantly shorter TCRB CDR3s were found in Type 1 diabetes patients in all four CD4+ subsets.

The CDR3 sequence is 15 residues long. Trimming took 4 bases from V and 8 from J; bases not matched to a gene: 12. CDR1 is SGHNT and CDR2 is YYREEE in the germline V gene (reference sequence). The whole isolated RNA underwent reverse transcription, so sequencing captured expressed TCRB transcripts. TCRdb keeps only in-frame clones here, not all; method: immunoSEQ multiplex PCR. Of under 400,000 clones in the sample, approximately 12% were seen once. The sequence derives from a woman younger than 30 with type 1 diabetes. The chain recombines TRBV5-4 with TRBJ2-1, with 7 bases that match TRBD1. The source material was naive CD4+ T cells from blood. CDR3 residues: CASSETGEKVYEQFF. The CDR3, as DNA: TGTGCCAGCAGCGAAACAGGGGAAAAGGTTTATGAGCAGTTCTTC. The variable domain in full, with the rest retrieved from reference TRBV5-4 and TRBJ2-1, is ETGVTQSPTHLIKTRGQQVTLRCSSQSGHNTVSWYQQALGQGPQFIFQYYREEENGRGNFPPRFSGLQFPNYSSELNVNALELDDSALYLCASSETGEKVYEQFFGPGTRLTVL.